These 19 T cell receptor beta chains share one sample of origin, sequenced in a study of beta chain features in type 1 diabetes. As every portion of the isolated RNA was reverse transcribed, the sequencing read expressed TCRB transcripts. Assay used: immunoSEQ multiplex PCR; TCRdb lists only in-frame clones, some missing. Among around 430,000 clones listed, 25% to 35% were seen once. The material sequenced was naive CD4+ T cells from blood. The receptor set was obtained from a man aged 18 to 30 in good health.

This clone was seen more than once but under ten times. The CDR3 DNA sequence: TGCAGCGTTGTGTCCGGGGGAAGGTACTATGGCTACACCTTC. Its translation is CSVVSGGRYYGYTF. The chain combines TRBV29-1 with TRBJ1-2; tentatively, D is TRBD1 (5 bases). Trimming took 4 bases from V and 3 from J, leaving 15 bases between them. The CDR3 totals 14 residues. Germline V gene sequence: CDR1 SQVTM, CDR2 ANQGSEA.

The chain recombines TRBV30 with TRBJ2-5, with 8 bases matching TRBD1. CDR3 size: 14 residues. V was clipped by 2 bases and J by 7 bases; unmatched bases: 9. The germline V gene has CDR1 GTSNPN and CDR2 SVGIG (reference sequence). The CDR3 region has the DNA TGTGCCTGGAGTCCCCTGGACAGGGACGGGACCCAGTACTTC. Translation: CAWSPLDRDGTQYF.

This clone was seen a few times. The chain carries TRBV5-1 and TRBJ2-3; D is possibly TRBD2 (5 bases). Trimming took off 6 bases at V and 0 bases at J, with 11 bases between the two ends. Germline CDR1 SGHRS, CDR2 YFSETQ. The CDR3 extends over 14 amino acids. CDR3 coding DNA: TGCGCCAGCACCCGGGATAGGAGCACAGATACGCAGTATTTT. This encodes CASTRDRSTDTQYF.

The gene calls are TRBV19 and TRBJ2-7; D not resolved. Germline V gives CDR1 LNHDA, CDR2 SQIVND (reference sequence). The CDR3 runs to 15 residues. The ends were cut back, 1 base at V and 3 bases at J, with 13 bases in the middle. Here the CDR3 reads CASSIGLFRDYEQYF. The CDR3 nucleotides read TGTGCCAGTAGTATAGGTCTTTTCAGAGACTACGAGCAGTACTTC. Together with reference TRBV19 and TRBJ2-7, the CDR3 gives the full variable domain: DGGITQSPKYLFRKEGQNVTLSCEQNLNHDAMYWYRQDPGQGLRLIYYSQIVNDFQKGDIAEGYSVSREKKESFPLTVTSAQKNPTAFYLCASSIGLFRDYEQYFGPGTRLTVT.

V and J are TRBV15 and TRBJ2-7; tentatively, D is TRBD1 (5 bases). Trimming cost V 0 bases and J 2 bases, with 17 bases left between them. Germline V gene data show CDR1 as LNHNV and CDR2 as YYDKDF (reference sequence). The CDR3 covers 17 residues. The CDR3 spells CATSRDPQGALPYEQYF. The CDR3 DNA reads TGTGCCACCAGCAGAGATCCTCAGGGCGCCCTACCCTACGAGCAGTACTTC.

This clone was found a few times. This sequence joins TRBV30 and TRBJ2-1, with TRBD2 identical over 11 bases. Per the germline V gene, CDR1 is GTSNPN and CDR2 is SVGIG (reference sequence). CDR3 length equals 18 residues. Trimming removed 2 bases from V and 7 bases from J; junction bases left unmatched: 16. In DNA form, the CDR3 reads TGTGCCTGGAGTCCCGGTGCTAGCGGGAGGTCTATGGTAAATGAGCAGTTCTTC. It is translated as CAWSPGASGRSMVNEQFF.

The CDR3 nucleotides read TGTGCCAGCAGTGAAACCAGGGTGGGCGAGCAGTACTTC. It yields the protein CASSETRVGEQYF. V usage is TRBV2 and J usage is TRBJ2-7, with a tentative D call TRBD1 (5 bases). Germline assignment: CDR1 SNHLY and CDR2 FYNNEI. The V gene lost 2 bases and the J gene lost 6 bases, with 11 bases spanning the gap. The CDR3 covers 13 residues.

The chain combines TRBV30 with TRBJ1-3; possible D gene TRBD1, 5 bases. The germline V gene encodes CDR1 GTSNPN and CDR2 SVGIG (reference sequence). The CDR3 has 14 residues. The V gene lost 3 bases and the J gene lost 0 bases, with 9 bases spanning the gap. The CDR3 is CAWRRGDSGNTIYF. The CDR3 DNA sequence: TGTGCCTGGAGGAGAGGGGACTCTGGAAACACCATATATTTT. Filled out from reference TRBV30 and TRBJ1-3, the complete variable domain reads SQTIHQWPATLVQPVGSPLSLECTVEGTSNPNLYWYRQAAGRGLQLLFYSVGIGQISSEVPQNLSASRPQDRQFILSSKKLLLSDSGFYLCAWRRGDSGNTIYFGEGSWLTVV.

A few counts support this clone. The CDR3 region is CASSSPAGQGNQPQHF. Here the CDR3 DNA reads TGTGCCAGCAGCTCCCCTGCGGGGCAAGGCAATCAGCCCCAGCATTTT. This sequence joins TRBV7-2 and TRBJ1-5, with a tentative D call TRBD1 (5 bases). Germline lookup yields CDR1 SGHTA and CDR2 FQGNSA. CDR3 length: 16 residues. The V and J ends lost 4 bases and 2 bases respectively, with 15 bases between them.

The V and J genes are TRBV29-1 and TRBJ2-5; D possibly corresponds to TRBD2 (6 bases). V was clipped by 4 bases and J by 6 bases, with 21 bases between them. Germline CDR1 reads SQVTM; CDR2 reads ANQGSEA. The length of the CDR3 is 15 residues. The CDR3 bases are TGCAGCGTTGTTGGGCAGGGACTTCTCAGAAAGACCCAGTACTTC. Translating it yields CSVVGQGLLRKTQYF.

Only a few counts were recorded for this clone. The rearrangement links TRBV7-2 to TRBJ2-1, with a weak D call TRBD1 (6 bases). Between the trimmed V and J ends, which lost 5 bases and 3 bases, there was a span of 14 bases. CDR1 SGHTA and CDR2 FQGNSA come from the germline V gene. CDR3 size: 15 residues. The CDR3 region has the DNA TGTGCCAGCAGCGAGAGGGGGACGGGCTACAATGAGCAGTTCTTC. This gives the protein CASSERGTGYNEQFF.

This clone was counted between two and nine times. This rearrangement joins TRBV5-1 to TRBJ2-7, with D hard to call. V was trimmed by 2 bases and J by 5 bases, leaving 11 bases between them. This CDR3 contains 13 residues. Germline loops: CDR1 SGHRS, CDR2 YFSETQ. CDR3 sequence: CASSFGNLNEQYF. The CDR3 bases are TGCGCCAGCAGCTTTGGCAACCTAAACGAGCAGTACTTC.

A few counts support this clone. CDR3: CASSGDRGQNEQFF. CDR3 DNA: TGTGCCAGCAGCGGGGACAGGGGTCAGAATGAGCAGTTCTTC. The chain joins TRBV9 to TRBJ2-1; TRBD1 agrees at 10 bases. The CDR3 is made up of 14 amino acids. CDR1 is SGDLS and CDR2 is YYNGEE in the germline V gene. Losses at the gene ends were 3 bases for V and 7 bases for J; bases not matched to a gene: 4.

This chain joins TRBV14 and TRBJ2-5; D is unresolved. This CDR3 comprises 16 residues. Germline CDR1 reads SGHDN; CDR2 reads FVKESK. V was cut by 3 bases and J by 4 bases, with 18 bases left in between. CDR3 DNA: TGTGCCAGCAGCCACACCCTGACCACGAGAGGAGAGACCCAGTACTTC. Protein sequence: CASSHTLTTRGETQYF.

This clone was detected only a few times. The chain employs TRBV15 and TRBJ2-1, with 7 bases that match TRBD2. Losses at the gene ends were 0 bases for V and 6 bases for J; bases not matched to a gene: 5. CDR1 LNHNV and CDR2 YYDKDF come from the germline V gene (reference sequence). This CDR3 is built from 15 residues. The CDR3 nucleotides read TGTGCCACCAGCAGAGAGCAGGGACTACGCAATGAGCAGTTCTTC. This codes for CATSREQGLRNEQFF.

This clone appeared a few times. The chain has TRBV29-1 and TRBJ1-1, with 8 bases aligning to TRBD1. Trimming at V came to 7 bases and at J to 4 bases, leaving 8 bases not matched to a gene. The germline V gene encodes CDR1 SQVTM and CDR2 ANQGSEA. The CDR3 contains 13 residues. CDR3 in amino acids: CSATTGGGTEAFF. Written as DNA, the CDR3 is TGCAGCGCGACAACAGGGGGTGGCACTGAAGCTTTCTTT.

The chain recombines TRBV6-6 with TRBJ2-1; 9 bases map to TRBD2. Germline V gene sequence: CDR1 MNHNY, CDR2 SVGAGI (reference sequence). The CDR3 sequence is 14 residues long. V dropped 7 bases and J dropped 9; count of bases not matched to a gene: 10. CDR3 sequence reads: CASIFLAGAAEQFF. CDR3 DNA: TGTGCCAGCATCTTTTTAGCGGGAGCGGCTGAGCAGTTCTTC.

The rearrangement links TRBV2 to TRBJ2-3, with D hard to call. The germline V gene encodes CDR1 SNHLY and CDR2 FYNNEI. CDR3 length: 13 residues. Trimming stripped 9 bases from V and 0 bases from J, with 10 bases between. CDR3 DNA sequence: TGTGCCAGTTGGACGGCTAGCACAGATACGCAGTATTTT. Protein product: CASWTASTDTQYF. Full variable domain (rest looked up from reference TRBV2 and TRBJ2-3): EPEVTQTPSHQVTQMGQEVILRCVPISNHLYFYWYRQILGQKVEFLVSFYNNEISEKSEIFDDQFSVERPDGSNFTLKIRSTKLEDSAMYFCASWTASTDTQYFGPGTRLTVL.

The chain's CDR3 is CASSLLQGDYNEQFF. CDR3 in DNA: TGTGCCAGCAGCTTGTTGCAGGGGGACTACAATGAGCAGTTCTTC. This chain connects TRBV5-4 to TRBJ2-1; 7 bases are a match to TRBD1. The germline V gene has CDR1 SGHNT and CDR2 YYREEE (reference sequence). Trimming at V came to 1 base and at J to 3 bases, leaving 4 bases not matched to a gene. This CDR3 has 15 residues.